A selection of T cell receptor beta chains follows, all from one sample in a study of T cells after yellow fever vaccination. A single record per CDR3 protein comes from TCRdb applying MiXCR to the 5' RACE reads. The repertoire has 300,000 to 350,000 distinct CDR3 sequences, approximately 4% of them found once; the top ten carry roughly a fifth. This material consisted of PBMCs, taken 15 days after the yellow fever booster vaccination. The receptor set was obtained from a man between 18 and 35 years old who received the YFV17D yellow fever vaccine. Both conserved end residues are part of each CDR3. D genes are given only for firm matches. A clone size is listed for some rows: how often the clone was seen (once, few, many), or a class if it is expanded.

V gene	clone size	J gene	D gene	CDR3 DNA	CDR3 protein
TRBV11-2	.	TRBJ1-1	TRBD1	TGTGCCAGCACCCCCGTTGGGGGGACAGTTGAAGCTTTCTTT	CASTPVGGTVEAFF
TRBV4-1	few	TRBJ1-2	.	TGCGCCAGCAGCCAATTTTCCGGAATCTATGGCTACACCTTC	CASSQFSGIYGYTF
TRBV29-1	few	TRBJ1-1	.	TGCAGCGTTGTGGACAGAACGATGAACACTGAAGCTTTCTTT	CSVVDRTMNTEAFF
TRBV20-1	.	TRBJ2-1	TRBD1	TGCAGTGCACTCGACAGGGTGGACGGAGAGCAGTTCTTC	CSALDRVDGEQFF
TRBV10-3	many	TRBJ1-2	.	TGTGCCATCAGCGGGACCATGCCCAACTATGGCTACACCTTC	CAISGTMPNYGYTF
TRBV12-3/TRBV12-4	many	TRBJ1-2	.	TGTGCCAGCAGTTTCGAGAGTTATGGCTACACCTTC	CASSFESYGYTF
TRBV5-1	many	TRBJ2-6	.	TGCGCCAGCAGCTTCTTCTCTGGGGCCAACGTCCTGACTTTC	CASSFFSGANVLTF
TRBV7-2	.	TRBJ2-3	TRBD2	TGTGCCAGCAGCCATTGTCTAGCGGGGAGTTCTAGCACAGATACGCAGTATTTT	CASSHCLAGSSSTDTQYF
TRBV4-3	.	TRBJ2-3	.	TGCGCCAGCAGCCAAGACATGTATCTTCCAGATACGCAGTATTTT	CASSQDMYLPDTQYF
TRBV5-8	few	TRBJ2-1	.	TGTGCCAGCAATCAGGGTTCGAATGAGCAGTTCTTC	CASNQGSNEQFF
TRBV28	many	TRBJ2-3	TRBD2	TGTGCCAGCAGGGTACTAGCGGGGGGTGTCACAGATACGCAGTATTTT	CASRVLAGGVTDTQYF
TRBV7-6	.	TRBJ2-7	.	TGTGCCAGCAGCTTAGATACCGATGGGGGTTCGAACTACGAGCAGTACTTC	CASSLDTDGGSNYEQYF
TRBV7-9	many	TRBJ2-3	.	TGTGCCAGCAAAAAGGACGGCCCCACAGATACGCAGTATTTT	CASKKDGPTDTQYF
TRBV29-1	.	TRBJ2-3	TRBD2	TGCAGCGTTCGGCGGGGGGCTAGCACAGATACGCAGTATTTT	CSVRRGASTDTQYF
TRBV4-3	.	TRBJ2-1	TRBD2	TGCGCCAGCAGCCATCCTGTTGGCGGGGGGGTAAATGAGCAGTTCTTC	CASSHPVGGGVNEQFF
TRBV7-2	.	TRBJ1-3	.	TGTGCCAGCAGCTTAGCGGGGACTTGGGACACCATATATTTT	CASSLAGTWDTIYF
TRBV5-5	once	TRBJ2-5	TRBD1	TGTGCCAGCAGCTTGACGACAGGGGACCAAGAGACCCAGTACTTC	CASSLTTGDQETQYF
TRBV6-1	.	TRBJ2-3	.	TGTGCCAGCAGTGACCTAGCTAGCACAGATACGCAGTATTTT	CASSDLASTDTQYF
TRBV5-5	many	TRBJ2-4	.	TGTGCCAGCAGTGGCGGGACAGAAAACATTCAGTACTTC	CASSGGTENIQYF
TRBV10-3	few	TRBJ2-3	TRBD2	TGTGCCATCAATTTGGGGGGGGCAGATACGCAGTATTTT	CAINLGGADTQYF
TRBV20-1	many	TRBJ2-5	.	TGCAGTGCTAGTAACGCCCCCGCGCAGGAGACCCAGTACTTC	CSASNAPAQETQYF
TRBV12-3/TRBV12-4	.	TRBJ1-2	.	TGTGCCAGCAGTTTAATAACAAATTCGGAGGAAATCTATGGCTACACCTTC	CASSLITNSEEIYGYTF